This T cell receptor (beta chain) was sequenced during a study of blood T cell repertoires in COVID-19. Generated by immunoSEQ multiplex PCR, the TCRdb table keeps only in-frame clones and is missing some. The repertoire has about 390,000 clones, roughly 89% of them found once; the top ten carry about 9.4%. The CDR3 length is 13 residues. Per the germline V gene, CDR1 is SGHRS and CDR2 is YFSETQ. V lost 7 bases and J lost 5; bases outside the gene matches: 7. On this clone itself: This CDR3 is also generated by other DNA sequences in the sample.

This TCR was recovered from a woman aged 45-60 years who had recovered from COVID-19. The specimen was PBMCs or T cells enriched from blood (not recorded which). This chain connects TRBV5-1 to TRBJ2-5, with 8 bases fitting TRBD2. The CDR3 DNA reads TGCGCCAGCTCCCTCGGGGGGGCCGAGACCCAGTACTTC. Amino acids: CASSLGGAETQYF.